Here is one TCR beta chain with its context. Everyone who donated was a Caucasian adult who lived in Nashville, Tennessee. The sample originates from a study of shared clonotypes between healthy human individuals. In the study overall: Aged between 18 and 49, the donors were two women and a few men.

CDR3 length: 16 amino acids. Trimming shortened V by 7 bases and J by 2 bases, and 18 bases separated the two germline ends. Germline V CDR1 and CDR2: MRHNA, SNTAGT. Input per replicate PCR of unsorted PBMC was around 300 ng DNA, corresponding to roughly 28,000 T cell genomes. TCRdb's copy holds only in-frame clones and misses some; the assay was immunoSEQ multiplex PCR. The repertoire has 400,000 to 500,000 clones, 60% to 85% of them found once; the top ten carry 13%. This chain connects TRBV6-4 to TRBJ2-1, with D perhaps given as TRBD1 or TRBD2 (6 bases each). This receptor was obtained from a middle-aged woman in good health. Some clones in this sample may be carry-over from other donors' samples. The specimen sequenced was PBMCs. The CDR3 loop reads CASTREGDLTYNEQFF. In nucleotides, the CDR3 is TGTGCCAGCACCCGCGAGGGGGACTTGACCTACAATGAGCAGTTCTTC.